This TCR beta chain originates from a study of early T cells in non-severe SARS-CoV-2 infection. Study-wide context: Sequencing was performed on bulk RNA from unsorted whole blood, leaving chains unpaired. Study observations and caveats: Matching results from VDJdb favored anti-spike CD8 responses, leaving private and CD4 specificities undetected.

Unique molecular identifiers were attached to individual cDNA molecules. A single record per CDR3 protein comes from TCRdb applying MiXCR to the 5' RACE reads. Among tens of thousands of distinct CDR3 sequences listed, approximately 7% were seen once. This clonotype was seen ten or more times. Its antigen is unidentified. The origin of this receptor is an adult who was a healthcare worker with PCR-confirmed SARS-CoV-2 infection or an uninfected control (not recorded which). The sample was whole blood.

The CDR3 here is CASSVGAPDGELFF. CDR3 coding DNA: TGTGCCAGCAGCGTAGGGGCTCCTGACGGGGAGCTGTTTTTT. The rearrangement joins TRBV9 to TRBJ2-2; no clear D. The CDR3 contains 14 residues. Trimming stripped 0 bases from V and 7 bases from J, with 10 bases between. Germline V gives CDR1 SGDLS, CDR2 YYNGEE. The full variable domain, with the rest looked up from reference TRBV9 and TRBJ2-2, is DSGVTQTPKHLITATGQRVTLRCSPRSGDLSVYWYQQSLDQGLQFLIQYYNGEERAKGNILERFSAQQFPDLHSELNLSSLELGDSALYFCASSVGAPDGELFFGEGSRLTVL.